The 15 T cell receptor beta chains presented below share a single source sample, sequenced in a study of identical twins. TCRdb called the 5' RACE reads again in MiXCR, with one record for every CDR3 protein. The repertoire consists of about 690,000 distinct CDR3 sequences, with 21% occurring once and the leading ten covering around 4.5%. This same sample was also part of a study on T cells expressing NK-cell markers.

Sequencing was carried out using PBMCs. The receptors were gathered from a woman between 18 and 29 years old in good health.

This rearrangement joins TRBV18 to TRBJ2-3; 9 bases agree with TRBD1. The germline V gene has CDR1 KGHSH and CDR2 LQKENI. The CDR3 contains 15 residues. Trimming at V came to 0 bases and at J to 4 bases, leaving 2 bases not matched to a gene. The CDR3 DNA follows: TGTGCCAGCTCACCACCGGGACAGGGCCCAGATACGCAGTATTTT. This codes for CASSPPGQGPDTQYF.

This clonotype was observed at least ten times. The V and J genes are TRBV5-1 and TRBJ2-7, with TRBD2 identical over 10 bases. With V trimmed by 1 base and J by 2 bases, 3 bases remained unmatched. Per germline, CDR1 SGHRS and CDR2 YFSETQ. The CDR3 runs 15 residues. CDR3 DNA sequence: TGCGCCAGCAGCTTGATCCTAGCGGGAGCCTACGAGCAGTACTTC. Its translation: CASSLILAGAYEQYF.

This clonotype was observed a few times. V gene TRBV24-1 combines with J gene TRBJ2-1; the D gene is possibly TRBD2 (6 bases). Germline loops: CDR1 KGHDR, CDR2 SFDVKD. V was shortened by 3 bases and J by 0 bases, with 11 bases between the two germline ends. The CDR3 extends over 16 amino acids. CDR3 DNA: TGTGCCACCAGTGATCTAGCGAGACTCTCCTACAATGAGCAGTTCTTC. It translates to CATSDLARLSYNEQFF.

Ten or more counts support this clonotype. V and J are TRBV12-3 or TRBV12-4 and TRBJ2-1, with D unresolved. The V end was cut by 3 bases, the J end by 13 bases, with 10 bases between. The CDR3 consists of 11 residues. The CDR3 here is CASSLSVDQFF. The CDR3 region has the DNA TGTGCCAGCAGTTTGAGCGTAGATCAGTTCTTC.

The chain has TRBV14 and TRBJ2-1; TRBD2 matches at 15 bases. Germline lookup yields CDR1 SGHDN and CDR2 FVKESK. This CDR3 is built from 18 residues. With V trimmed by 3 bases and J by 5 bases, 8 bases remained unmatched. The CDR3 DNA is TGTGCCAGCAGCCAGTTCTGGGGACTAGCGGGAGGAGACAATGAGCAGTTCTTC. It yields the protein CASSQFWGLAGGDNEQFF.

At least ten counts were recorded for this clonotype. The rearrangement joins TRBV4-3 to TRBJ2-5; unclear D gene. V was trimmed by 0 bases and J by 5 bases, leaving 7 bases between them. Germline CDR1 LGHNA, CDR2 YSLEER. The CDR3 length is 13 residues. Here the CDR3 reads CASSQDRAETQYF. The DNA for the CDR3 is TGCGCCAGCAGCCAAGATCGAGCGGAGACCCAGTACTTC.

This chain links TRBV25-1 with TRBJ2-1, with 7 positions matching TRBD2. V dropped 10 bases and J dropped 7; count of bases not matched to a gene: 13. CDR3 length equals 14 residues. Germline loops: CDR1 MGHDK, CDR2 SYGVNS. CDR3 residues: CATRAGVGVNEQFF. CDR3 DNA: TGTGCCACCCGGGCGGGAGTCGGAGTGAATGAGCAGTTCTTC.

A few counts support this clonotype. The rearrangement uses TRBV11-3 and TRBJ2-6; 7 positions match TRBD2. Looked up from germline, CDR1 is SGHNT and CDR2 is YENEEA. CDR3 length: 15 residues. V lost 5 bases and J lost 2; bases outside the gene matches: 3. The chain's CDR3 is CASSVRGTGANVLTF. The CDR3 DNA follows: TGTGCCAGCAGCGTGCGGGGGACTGGGGCCAACGTCCTGACTTTC.

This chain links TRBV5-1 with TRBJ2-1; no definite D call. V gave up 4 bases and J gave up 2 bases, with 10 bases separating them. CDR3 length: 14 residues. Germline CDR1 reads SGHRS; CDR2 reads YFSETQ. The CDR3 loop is CASSGGNTYNEQFF. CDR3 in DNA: TGCGCCAGCAGCGGCGGAAACACCTACAATGAGCAGTTCTTC.

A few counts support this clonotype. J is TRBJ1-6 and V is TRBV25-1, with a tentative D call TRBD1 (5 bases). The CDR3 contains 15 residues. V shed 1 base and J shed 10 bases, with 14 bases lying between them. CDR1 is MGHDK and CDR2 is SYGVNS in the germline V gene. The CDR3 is CASSESGGGLSPLHF. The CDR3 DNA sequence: TGTGCCAGCAGTGAATCCGGCGGGGGACTGTCACCCCTCCACTTT.

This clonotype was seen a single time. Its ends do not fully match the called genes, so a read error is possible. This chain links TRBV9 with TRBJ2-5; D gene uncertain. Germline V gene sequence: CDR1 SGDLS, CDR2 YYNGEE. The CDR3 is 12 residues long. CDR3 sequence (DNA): TGTGCCAGCAGCGTAGACAGAGAGACCCTGTACTTC. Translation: CASSVDRETLYF.

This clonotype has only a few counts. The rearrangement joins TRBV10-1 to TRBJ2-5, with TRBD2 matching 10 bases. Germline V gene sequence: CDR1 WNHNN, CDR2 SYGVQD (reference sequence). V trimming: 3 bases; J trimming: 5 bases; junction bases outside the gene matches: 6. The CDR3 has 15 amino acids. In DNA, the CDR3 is TGCGCCAGCAGTGAAACCGGGACTAGCGTTGAGACCCAGTACTTC. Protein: CASSETGTSVETQYF.

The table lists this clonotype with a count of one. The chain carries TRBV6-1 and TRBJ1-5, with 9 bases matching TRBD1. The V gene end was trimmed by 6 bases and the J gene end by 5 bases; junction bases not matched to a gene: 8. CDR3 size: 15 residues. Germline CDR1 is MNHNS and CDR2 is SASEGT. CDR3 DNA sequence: TGTGCCAGCAGGACTGGACAGGGGAGACATCAGCCCCAGCATTTT. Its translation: CASRTGQGRHQPQHF.

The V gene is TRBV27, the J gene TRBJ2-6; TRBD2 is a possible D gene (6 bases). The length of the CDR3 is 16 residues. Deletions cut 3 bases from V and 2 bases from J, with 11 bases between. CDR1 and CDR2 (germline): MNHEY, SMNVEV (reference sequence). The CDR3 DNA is TGTGCCAGCAGTTTCGTGGGGGGTACTGGGGCCAACGTCCTGACTTTC. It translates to CASSFVGGTGANVLTF.

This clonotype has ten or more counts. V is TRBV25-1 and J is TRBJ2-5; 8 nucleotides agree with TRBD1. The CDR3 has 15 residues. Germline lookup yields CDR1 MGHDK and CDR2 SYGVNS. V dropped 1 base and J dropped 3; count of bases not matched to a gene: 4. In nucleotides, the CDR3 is TGTGCCAGCAGTGAATGGAAGGACAGGGAAGAGACCCAGTACTTC. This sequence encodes CASSEWKDREETQYF.